The present entry profiles one T cell receptor (beta chain) with its context. The V gene lost 6 bases and the J gene lost 4 bases, with 12 bases spanning the gap. Germline V gene sequence: CDR1 LNHDA, CDR2 SQIVND (reference sequence). This CDR3 is 13 amino acids long. Here immunoSEQ multiplex PCR was the method, and the copy in TCRdb shows in-frame clones only, minus some. The sample holds about 69,000 clones, roughly 80% seen once. This entry comes from a study of blood T cell repertoires in COVID-19. Study-level information: Collection of acute and convalescent COVID-19 samples took place in the United States, Italy and Spain. The analysed material was cDNA or gDNA that came from T cells, B-cell-depleted T cells, or PBMCs.

The chain recombines TRBV19 with TRBJ1-2; D is possibly TRBD1 (6 bases). This TCR came from a man in his fifties or sixties with acute or convalescent COVID-19. The sequenced sample consisted of peripheral blood. Here the CDR3 reads CASSPGQLYGYTF. As DNA, the CDR3 is TGTGCCAGTAGCCCAGGACAGCTCTATGGCTACACCTTC.